This T cell receptor (beta chain) is drawn from a study of shared clonotypes between healthy human individuals. Study-level background: The study used three CD4 naive, three CD4 memory, two CD8 naive and one CD8 memory plate per donor.

CD45RA+ naive and CD45RA-negative memory subsets were separated from CD4+ cells. The protocol was immunoSEQ multiplex PCR, while the TCRdb copy is restricted to in-frame clones and leaves out a portion. Counted here are roughly 1.5 million clones, about 98% occurring once; the ten biggest clones make up around 0.47%. Notes on this clone: Its target is unknown.

Per germline, CDR1 SGHVS and CDR2 FQNEAQ. After removal of 5 bases from V and 3 bases from J, the junction contained 13 bases not matched to a gene. This CDR3 has 18 residues. Study observations and caveats: Non-shared clonotypes had lower generation probabilities than clonotypes shared by all four sorted-subset donors. Collection of samples was limited to blood; tissue repertoires likely differ.

The sequenced material came from naive CD4+ T cells sorted from blood. Subset given: CD45RA+ positively selected. The receptor was isolated from a man aged 30 to 45 in good health. J is TRBJ2-6 and V is TRBV7-8, with TRBD1 matching 7 bases. DNA of the CDR3: TGTGCCAGCAGCCCTTCGCGGACAGGTCTAGATGGGGCCAACGTCCTGACTTTC. Its protein is CASSPSRTGLDGANVLTF.